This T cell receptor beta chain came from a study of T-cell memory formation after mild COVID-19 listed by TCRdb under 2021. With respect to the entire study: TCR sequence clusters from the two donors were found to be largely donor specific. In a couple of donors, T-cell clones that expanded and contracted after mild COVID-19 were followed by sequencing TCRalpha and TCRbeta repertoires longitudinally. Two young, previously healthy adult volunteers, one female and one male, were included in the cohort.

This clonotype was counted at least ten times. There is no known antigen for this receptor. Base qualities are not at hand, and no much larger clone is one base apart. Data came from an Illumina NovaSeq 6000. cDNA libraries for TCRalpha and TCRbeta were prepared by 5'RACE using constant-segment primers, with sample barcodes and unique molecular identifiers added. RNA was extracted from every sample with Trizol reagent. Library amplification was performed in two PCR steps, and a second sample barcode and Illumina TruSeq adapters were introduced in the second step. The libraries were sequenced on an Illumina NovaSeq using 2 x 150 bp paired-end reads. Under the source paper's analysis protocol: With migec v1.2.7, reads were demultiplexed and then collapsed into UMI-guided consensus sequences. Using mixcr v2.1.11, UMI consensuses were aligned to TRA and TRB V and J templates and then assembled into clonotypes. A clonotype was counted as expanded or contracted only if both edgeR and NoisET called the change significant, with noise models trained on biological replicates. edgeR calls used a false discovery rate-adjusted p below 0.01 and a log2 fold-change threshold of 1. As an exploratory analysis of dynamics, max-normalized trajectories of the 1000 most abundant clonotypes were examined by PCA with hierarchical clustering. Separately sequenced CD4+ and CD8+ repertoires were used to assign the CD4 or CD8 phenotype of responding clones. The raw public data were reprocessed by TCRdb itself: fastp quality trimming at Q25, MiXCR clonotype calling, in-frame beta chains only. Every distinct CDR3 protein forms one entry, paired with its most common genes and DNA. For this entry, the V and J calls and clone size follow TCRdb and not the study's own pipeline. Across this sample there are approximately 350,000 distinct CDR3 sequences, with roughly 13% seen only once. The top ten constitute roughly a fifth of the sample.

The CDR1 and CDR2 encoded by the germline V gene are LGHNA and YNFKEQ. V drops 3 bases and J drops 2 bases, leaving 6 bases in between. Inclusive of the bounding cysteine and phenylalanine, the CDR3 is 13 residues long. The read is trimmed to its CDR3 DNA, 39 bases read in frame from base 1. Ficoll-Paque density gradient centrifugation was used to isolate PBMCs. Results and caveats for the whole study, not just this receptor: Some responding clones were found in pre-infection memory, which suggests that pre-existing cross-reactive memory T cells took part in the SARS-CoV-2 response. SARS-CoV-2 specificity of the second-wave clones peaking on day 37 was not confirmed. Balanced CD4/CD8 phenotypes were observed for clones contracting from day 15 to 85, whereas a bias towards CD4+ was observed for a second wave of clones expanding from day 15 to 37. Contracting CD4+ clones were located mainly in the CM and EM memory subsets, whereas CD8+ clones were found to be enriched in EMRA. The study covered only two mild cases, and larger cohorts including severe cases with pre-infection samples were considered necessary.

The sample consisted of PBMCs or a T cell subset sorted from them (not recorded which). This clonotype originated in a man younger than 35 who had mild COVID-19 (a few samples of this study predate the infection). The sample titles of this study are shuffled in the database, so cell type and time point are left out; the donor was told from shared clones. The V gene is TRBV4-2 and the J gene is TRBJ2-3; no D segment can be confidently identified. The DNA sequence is TGTGCCAGCAGCCACAACCCCACAGATACGCAGTATTTT. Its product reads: CASSHNPTDTQYF.